Reported below is one T cell receptor (beta chain). The entry originates in a study of identical twins. V lost 0 bases and J 0 bases, leaving 12 bases between the germline ends. Germline CDR1 reads DFQATT; CDR2 reads SNEGSKA (reference sequence). CDR3 length: 16 amino acids. TCRdb passed the 5' RACE reads through MiXCR, listing each CDR3 protein once. This sample yields roughly 720,000 distinct CDR3 sequences, of which 15% to 20% are seen a single time; approximately 14% belongs to the top ten. Another study also made use of these data, one on T cells expressing NK-cell markers.

The chain has TRBV20-1 and TRBJ2-4; D is possibly TRBD2 (5 bases). This receptor was identified in a woman in her late teens or twenties in good health. Sequenced sample: PBMCs. CDR3 nucleotide sequence: TGCAGTGCTAGAGATGGCCAGCGGACAGCCAAAAACATTCAGTACTTC. As protein: CSARDGQRTAKNIQYF.